These T cell receptor beta chains were read from a single sample in a study of CD8+CD57+ T cells in acquired aplastic anemia. TCRdb analysed the reads with MiXCR anew, one entry per CDR3 protein. The profile shows 270,000 or so distinct CDR3 sequences, roughly 80% of them singletons. Material for sequencing was sorted CD4+, CD8+, or CD8+CD57+ T cells (not recorded which) from PBMCs. These receptors all stem from a human donor with aplastic anemia. Both conserved end residues are part of each CDR3. Each record gives: clone size, J gene, D gene, CDR3 length, V gene, CDR3 protein, CDR3 DNA. The D gene is left open where the match is weak. Clone size, where shown, is once, few, many, or a class for clones that have expanded.

clone_size: NA
j_call: TRBJ2-2
d_call: NA
cdr3_length: 15
v_call: TRBV9
cdr3_aa: CASSPDMRNTGELFF
cdr3_nt: TGTGCCAGCAGCCCGGACATGAGGAACACCGGGGAGCTGTTTTTT

clone_size: once
j_call: TRBJ1-1
d_call: NA
cdr3_length: 15
v_call: TRBV7-9
cdr3_aa: CAYSLDLKGNTEDFF
cdr3_nt: TGTGCCTACAGCTTAGATCTGAAAGGGAACACTGAAGATTTCTTT

clone_size: once
j_call: TRBJ1-2
d_call: NA
cdr3_length: 13
v_call: TRBV7-8
cdr3_aa: CASSLRQNYGYTF
cdr3_nt: TGTGCCAGCAGCTTAAGGCAGAACTATGGCTACACCTTC

clone_size: NA
j_call: TRBJ2-1
d_call: NA
cdr3_length: 14
v_call: TRBV7-2
cdr3_aa: CASSLLRDGHEYVF
cdr3_nt: TGTGCCAGCAGCTTACTCAGGGACGGGCATGAATATGTCTTC

clone_size: once
j_call: TRBJ2-3
d_call: NA
cdr3_length: 14
v_call: TRBV9
cdr3_aa: CASSGGDRHGRNNF
cdr3_nt: TGTGCCAGCAGCGGGGGGGACCGACACGGAAGAAACAATTTT

clone_size: once
j_call: TRBJ2-5
d_call: NA
cdr3_length: 12
v_call: TRBV5-5
cdr3_aa: CARSFPRRTQYF
cdr3_nt: TGTGCCAGAAGCTTTCCTAGGAGGACCCAGTACTTC

clone_size: NA
j_call: TRBJ2-5
d_call: NA
cdr3_length: 14
v_call: TRBV15
cdr3_aa: CATSRGAGQETQYF
cdr3_nt: TGTGCCACCAGCAGGGGCGCAGGTCAAGAGACGCAGTACTTC

clone_size: once
j_call: TRBJ2-3
d_call: NA
cdr3_length: 14
v_call: TRBV7-2
cdr3_aa: CASSQDQGLGSGEF
cdr3_nt: TGTGCCAGCAGCCAAGATCAGGGTCTGGGTTCCGGGGAGTTT

clone_size: NA
j_call: TRBJ2-5
d_call: TRBD2
cdr3_length: 16
v_call: TRBV7-9
cdr3_aa: CASSLYETSGRETQYF
cdr3_nt: TGTGCCAGCAGCTTATACGAGACTAGCGGGAGAGAGACCCAGTACTTC

clone_size: NA
j_call: TRBJ1-2
d_call: NA
cdr3_length: 16
v_call: TRBV9
cdr3_aa: CASSAGQKYFDSGYTF
cdr3_nt: TGTGCCAGCAGCGCAGGGCAAAAGTACTTCGACTCTGGCTACACCTTC

clone_size: NA
j_call: TRBJ1-1
d_call: NA
cdr3_length: 15
v_call: TRBV7-9
cdr3_aa: CASSFQRSGDTDEFF
cdr3_nt: TGTGCCAGCAGCTTTCAAAGGAGCGGGGACACCGATGAGTTCTTT

clone_size: NA
j_call: TRBJ2-5
d_call: NA
cdr3_length: 14
v_call: TRBV7-6
cdr3_aa: CASSWGRGPNTEAF
cdr3_nt: TGTGCCAGCAGCTGGGGAAGGGGACCGAACACTGAAGCCTTC

clone_size: NA
j_call: TRBJ2-5
d_call: TRBD2
cdr3_length: 15
v_call: TRBV7-3
cdr3_aa: CASSSSGNLVETQYF
cdr3_nt: TGTGCCAGCAGTTCTAGCGGGAACTTGGTAGAGACCCAGTACTTC

clone_size: NA
j_call: TRBJ1-5
d_call: NA
cdr3_length: 15
v_call: TRBV7-2
cdr3_aa: CASSLAGRTDQPQHF
cdr3_nt: TGTGCCAGCAGCTTAGCAGGCAGGACAGATCAGCCCCAGCATTTT

clone_size: NA
j_call: TRBJ2-7
d_call: NA
cdr3_length: 12
v_call: TRBV6-4
cdr3_aa: CASSDTTYEQYF
cdr3_nt: TGTGCCAGCAGCGACACAACTTACGAGCAGTACTTC

clone_size: NA
j_call: TRBJ2-6
d_call: TRBD2
cdr3_length: 16
v_call: TRBV9
cdr3_aa: CASSLAGSYGAFVLTF
cdr3_nt: TGTGCCAGCAGCTTAGCGGGTAGCTACGGGGCTTTCGTCCTGACTTTC

clone_size: NA
j_call: TRBJ1-2
d_call: TRBD1
cdr3_length: 14
v_call: TRBV13
cdr3_aa: CASSHGTGNYGYTF
cdr3_nt: TGTGCCAGCAGCCACGGGACAGGGAACTATGGCTACACCTTC

clone_size: NA
j_call: TRBJ2-3
d_call: NA
cdr3_length: 14
v_call: TRBV19
cdr3_aa: CASSLASGPDNEYF
cdr3_nt: TGTGCCAGTAGCTTAGCGAGCGGTCCCGATAATGAGTATTTT

clone_size: few
j_call: TRBJ2-7
d_call: NA
cdr3_length: 13
v_call: TRBV15
cdr3_aa: CATSRGGSYEQYF
cdr3_nt: TGTGCCACCAGCAGGGGGGGTTCCTACGAGCAGTACTTC

clone_size: NA
j_call: TRBJ1-1
d_call: NA
cdr3_length: 15
v_call: TRBV7-3
cdr3_aa: CASSLDRSGITEAFF
cdr3_nt: TGTGCCAGCAGCTTAGATCGGAGCGGGATCACTGAGGCTTTCTTT

clone_size: NA
j_call: TRBJ2-1
d_call: NA
cdr3_length: 13
v_call: TRBV2
cdr3_aa: CASSEGRTRGQFF
cdr3_nt: TGTGCCAGCAGTGAAGGGCGGACACGTGGGCAGTTCTTC

clone_size: NA
j_call: TRBJ2-7
d_call: NA
cdr3_length: 14
v_call: TRBV13
cdr3_aa: CASSDLQGGYEQYF
cdr3_nt: TGCGCCAGCAGCGATTTACAGGGTGGATACGAGCAGTACTTC

clone_size: NA
j_call: TRBJ1-2
d_call: NA
cdr3_length: 15
v_call: TRBV10-3
cdr3_aa: CAISEGQGRNYGYTF
cdr3_nt: TGTGCCATCAGTGAGGGTCAGGGGAGGAACTATGGCTACACCTTC

clone_size: NA
j_call: TRBJ2-3
d_call: NA
cdr3_length: 12
v_call: TRBV24-1
cdr3_aa: CATTNPTGTQYF
cdr3_nt: TGTGCCACCACTAATCCCACCGGTACGCAGTATTTT

clone_size: NA
j_call: TRBJ2-3
d_call: NA
cdr3_length: 14
v_call: TRBV7-8
cdr3_aa: CASSQAQGRPTSSF
cdr3_nt: TGTGCCAGCAGCCAGGCGCAAGGACGACCTACGAGCAGTTTT

clone_size: NA
j_call: TRBJ2-1
d_call: NA
cdr3_length: 15
v_call: TRBV19
cdr3_aa: CASSGARQGGNEQFF
cdr3_nt: TGTGCCAGCAGCGGGGCAAGGCAGGGGGGCAATGAGCAGTTCTTC

clone_size: NA
j_call: TRBJ2-5
d_call: NA
cdr3_length: 15
v_call: TRBV7-2
cdr3_aa: CASSLARNGKATQYF
cdr3_nt: TGTGCCAGCAGCTTGGCCAGGAACGGGAAAGCCACCCAGTACTTC

clone_size: NA
j_call: TRBJ2-1
d_call: NA
cdr3_length: 13
v_call: TRBV15
cdr3_aa: CATSREFDNEQFF
cdr3_nt: TGTGCCACCAGCAGAGAATTCGACAATGAGCAGTTCTTC

clone_size: NA
j_call: TRBJ2-3
d_call: NA
cdr3_length: 14
v_call: TRBV10-3
cdr3_aa: CASRQGGGPNTQYF
cdr3_nt: TGTGCCAGCAGGCAGGGGGGGGGTCCCAATACGCAGTATTTT

clone_size: NA
j_call: TRBJ1-1
d_call: NA
cdr3_length: 16
v_call: TRBV7-9
cdr3_aa: CASSPSGTWGNTQAFF
cdr3_nt: TGTGCCAGCAGCCCATCGGGGACTTGGGGAAACACCCAGGCTTTCTTT

clone_size: NA
j_call: TRBJ2-1
d_call: TRBD2
cdr3_length: 12
v_call: TRBV20-1
cdr3_aa: CSARNLAGSLSF
cdr3_nt: TGCAGTGCTAGGAACCTAGCGGGAAGTCTGTCCTTC

clone_size: NA
j_call: TRBJ1-2
d_call: TRBD1
cdr3_length: 15
v_call: TRBV12-3/TRBV12-4
cdr3_aa: CASSFRGGADYGYTF
cdr3_nt: TGTGCCAGCAGTTTCCGAGGGGGCGCCGACTATGGCTACACCTTC